Below, 4 T cell receptor beta chains from the same sample are listed, as sequenced in a study of shared clonotypes between healthy human individuals. The table came from immunoSEQ multiplex PCR; TCRdb's copy has only in-frame clones and leaves some out. Of about 1 million clones in the sample, about 70% are singletons; the top ten hold roughly 1.5%. The sequencing input was memory CD4+ T cells sorted from blood. This sample's subset: CD45RA-negative fraction. The receptors shown here come from a man between 18 and 29 years old in good health.

The J gene is TRBJ2-7, the V gene TRBV10-3; TRBD2 matches at 14 bases. Per germline, CDR1 ENHRY and CDR2 SYGVKD. The CDR3 covers 14 residues. After removal of 11 bases from V and 6 bases from J, the junction contained 9 bases not matched to a gene. The CDR3 region is CALRSGTSGSEQYF. The CDR3, as DNA: TGTGCCCTTAGGTCTGGGACTAGCGGGAGCGAGCAGTACTTC.

This rearrangement joins TRBV30 to TRBJ1-6; D call uncertain. The CDR3 loop spans 14 amino acids. Trimming took 0 bases from V and 10 from J, leaving 13 bases between them. The germline V gene encodes CDR1 GTSNPN and CDR2 SVGIG (reference sequence). The CDR3 here is CAWSVERARSPLHF. CDR3 in DNA: TGTGCCTGGAGTGTCGAAAGGGCTAGATCACCCCTCCACTTT.

Comment on this clone: The same CDR3 also results from other DNA sequences found in this sample. The V call is TRBV6-1, the J call TRBJ1-1; no clear D. Germline V CDR1 and CDR2: MNHNS, SASEGT. Trimming took 6 bases from V and 4 from J, leaving 12 bases between them. The CDR3 is made up of 13 amino acids. The CDR3 spells CASRPDTITEAFF. CDR3 coding DNA: TGTGCCAGCAGACCCGACACTATCACTGAAGCTTTCTTT.

J is TRBJ1-1 and V is TRBV28; the D is unclear. Germline CDR1 is MDHEN and CDR2 is SYDVKM. The ends were cut back, 4 bases at V and 1 base at J, with 16 bases in the middle. The CDR3 is 16 residues long. The CDR3 DNA sequence: TGTGCCAGCAGTTCCAGTCGGGTCAAAAAGAACACTGAAGCTTTCTTT. This sequence encodes CASSSSRVKKNTEAFF.